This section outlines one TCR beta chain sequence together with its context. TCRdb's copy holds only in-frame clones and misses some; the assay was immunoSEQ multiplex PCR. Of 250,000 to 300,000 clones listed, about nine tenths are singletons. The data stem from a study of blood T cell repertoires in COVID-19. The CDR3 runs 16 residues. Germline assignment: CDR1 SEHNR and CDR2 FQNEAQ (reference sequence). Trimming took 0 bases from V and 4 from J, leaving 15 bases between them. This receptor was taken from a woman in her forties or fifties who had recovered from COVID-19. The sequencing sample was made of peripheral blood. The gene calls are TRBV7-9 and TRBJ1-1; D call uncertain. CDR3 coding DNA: TGTGCCAGCAGCTTAGCCCGGGATCGGGATTTCACTGAAGCTTTCTTT. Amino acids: CASSLARDRDFTEAFF.